This T cell receptor beta chain was recorded in a study of shared T cell receptors in the human thymus. The repertoire was sequenced with immunoSEQ multiplex PCR; TCRdb's copy has only in-frame clones and lacks some. The table lists about 660,000 clones, around nine tenths of them singletons. CDR1 and CDR2 (germline): PRHDT, FYEKMQ (reference sequence). The CDR3 covers 15 residues. These data were also filed under a second study, of human thymus T cells. As that study records: Donor material was obtained from healthy Finnish infants undergoing corrective surgery for congenital heart defects. The source of the thymus tissue was resections taken during corrective heart surgery. There appeared to be biased usage of V and J genes in thymic and blood repertoires.

Source material: thymocytes. This clonotype was sampled from a boy under three years old with a congenital heart defect. This chain connects TRBV13 to TRBJ2-5, with 8 positions matching TRBD2. Gene TRBJ2-7 matches the end of the DNA better, so the J call may be wrong. The CDR3 spells CASSLRTSGTYEQYF. CDR3 bases: TGTGCCAGCAGCTTACGTACTAGCGGAACCTACGAGCAGTACTTC.